The 18 T cell receptor beta chains below come from one sample, sequenced in a study of T cell responses to AZD1222 COVID-19 vaccine. The table came from immunoSEQ multiplex PCR; TCRdb's copy has only in-frame clones and leaves some out. The data hold about 160,000 clones, with around nine tenths observed a single time. Sequencing was performed on peripheral blood, taken on day 0 of AZD1222 vaccination. These receptors came from an adult in good health.

This clone was detected ten times or more. The chain carries TRBV19 and TRBJ2-2; D unresolved. The germline V and J ends were trimmed by 2 bases and 1 base, with 8 bases remaining between them. Germline-derived CDR1 and CDR2 are LNHDA and SQIVND (reference sequence). The CDR3 loop spans 15 amino acids. The CDR3 DNA sequence: TGTGCCAGTAGTATAAGGGCGGAGAACACCGGGGAGCTGTTTTTT. It encodes CASSIRAENTGELFF. Supplemented by reference TRBV19 and TRBJ2-2, the full variable domain reads DGGITQSPKYLFRKEGQNVTLSCEQNLNHDAMYWYRQDPGQGLRLIYYSQIVNDFQKGDIAEGYSVSREKKESFPLTVTSAQKNPTAFYLCASSIRAENTGELFFGEGSRLTVL.

V gene TRBV28 combines with J gene TRBJ1-2; unclear D gene. V was clipped by 6 bases and J by 5 bases, with 4 bases between them. The CDR3 spans 10 residues. CDR1 and CDR2 from the germline V gene are MDHEN and SYDVKM. Here the CDR3 reads CASRGYGYTF. CDR3 nucleotides: TGTGCCAGCAGGGGTTATGGCTACACCTTC.

This clone came up a few times. The V call is TRBV5-1, the J call TRBJ1-1, with D uncertain. CDR1 is SGHRS, CDR2 YFSETQ, per germline. V was shortened by 0 bases and J by 3 bases, with 12 bases between the two germline ends. The CDR3 runs to 15 residues. The CDR3 sequence is CASSLGLRRDTEAFF. The CDR3 coding sequence is TGCGCCAGCAGCTTGGGACTCAGGAGGGACACTGAAGCTTTCTTT.

The rearrangement uses TRBV3-1 (or the pseudogene TRBV3-2) and TRBJ1-4; maybe TRBD1 (6 bases). Germline values: CDR1 LGHDT, CDR2 YNNKEL (reference sequence). Trimming stripped 1 base from V and 7 bases from J, with 13 bases between. The CDR3 covers 15 residues. In DNA, the CDR3 is TGTGCCAGCAGCCAAGCCAGGGGCCGGTTTGAAAAACTGTTTTTT. Translating gives CASSQARGRFEKLFF.

This sequence joins TRBV9 and TRBJ1-5; D remains ambiguous. Germline assignment: CDR1 SGDLS and CDR2 YYNGEE. The V end was cut by 3 bases, the J end by 0 bases, with 4 bases between. CDR3 length: 13 amino acids. CDR3 region: CASSGDSNQPQHF. The CDR3 DNA follows: TGTGCCAGCAGCGGCGATAGCAATCAGCCCCAGCATTTT. Full variable domain (outside the CDR3, taken from reference TRBV9 and TRBJ1-5): DSGVTQTPKHLITATGQRVTLRCSPRSGDLSVYWYQQSLDQGLQFLIQYYNGEERAKGNILERFSAQQFPDLHSELNLSSLELGDSALYFCASSGDSNQPQHFGDGTRLSIL.

This chain links TRBV6-1 with TRBJ1-4; 10 nucleotides line up with TRBD1. CDR1 and CDR2 (germline): MNHNS, SASEGT. The CDR3 loop spans 17 amino acids. Trimming took 0 bases from V and 5 from J; bases not matched to a gene: 6. CDR3: CASSEATPGQGNEKLFF. CDR3 nucleotides: TGTGCCAGCAGTGAAGCCACCCCGGGACAGGGGAATGAAAAACTGTTTTTT.

The chain has TRBV10-3 and TRBJ1-4; D may be TRBD1 (5 bases). The ends were cut back, 10 bases at V and 3 bases at J, with 12 bases in the middle. Germline CDR1 reads ENHRY; CDR2 reads SYGVKD. The CDR3 is made up of 13 amino acids. CDR3 nucleotides: TGTGCCACCGGGGACGGAGCTAATGAAAAACTGTTTTTT. Its protein is CATGDGANEKLFF.

This chain uses TRBV28 with TRBJ1-2; D uncertain. CDR1 and CDR2 (germline): MDHEN, SYDVKM. This CDR3 is built from 13 residues. Trimming shortened V by 5 bases and J by 4 bases, and 11 bases separated the two germline ends. CDR3 nucleotides: TGTGCCAGCAGTATCCAGAGGGCCTATGGCTACACCTTC. Its translation: CASSIQRAYGYTF.

About this clone: The junction departs from the called germline gene at one end, perhaps through a read error. This rearrangement joins TRBV6-1 to TRBJ1-2; D possibly corresponds to TRBD1 (5 bases). The CDR3 consists of 17 residues. Germline V gives CDR1 MNHNS, CDR2 SASEGT. CDR3 amino acids: CASSEVWAGGSHYGYTF. The CDR3 nucleotides read TGTGCCAGCAGCGAAGTGTGGGCGGGGGGATCCCACTATGGCTACACCTTC.

CDR3 coding DNA: TGTGCCAGCAGCGTAGGGGCGAGTACTGGAAACACCATATATTTT. Residues: CASSVGASTGNTIYF. J is TRBJ1-3 and V is TRBV9; D gene uncertain. Trimming cost V 0 bases and J 2 bases, with 9 bases left between them. Germline assignment: CDR1 SGDLS and CDR2 YYNGEE. This CDR3 is 15 amino acids long.

V gene TRBV6-2 or TRBV6-3 combines with J gene TRBJ2-1, with 10 bases identical to TRBD1. Trimming took 5 bases from V and 1 from J; bases not matched to a gene: 2. The V gene's germline CDR1 is MNHEY and CDR2 SVGEGT. The CDR3 has 15 amino acids. The CDR3 DNA follows: TGTGCCAGCAGTCGGACAGGGGGGTCCTACAATGAGCAGTTCTTC. Translation: CASSRTGGSYNEQFF.

The chain has TRBV12-3 or TRBV12-4 and TRBJ1-1, with D possibly TRBD1 on 5 matching bases. Trimming pared 3 bases from V and 4 bases from J, leaving 9 bases between. The CDR3 length is 13 residues. CDR3 loop: CASSLGDATEAFF. The CDR3 DNA follows: TGTGCCAGCAGTTTGGGGGACGCCACTGAAGCTTTCTTT.

The chain combines TRBV18 with TRBJ1-3; perhaps TRBD1 as D (5 bases). The germline V gene encodes CDR1 KGHSH and CDR2 LQKENI. CDR3 size: 15 residues. Trimming left V 4 bases short and J 1 base short, with 11 bases between. This CDR3 reads CASSLAGQSGNTIYF. CDR3 in DNA: TGTGCCAGCTCACTAGCAGGGCAATCTGGAAACACCATATATTTT.

J is TRBJ2-7 and V is TRBV27; D is undetermined. Trimming left V 5 bases short and J 5 bases short, with 19 bases between. This CDR3 comprises 15 residues. Germline values: CDR1 MNHEY, CDR2 SMNVEV (reference sequence). The CDR3 loop is CASSTRTSSYDEQYF. CDR3 in DNA: TGTGCCAGCAGTACCCGAACCTCTTCCTACGACGAGCAGTACTTC.

The chain joins TRBV28 to TRBJ1-5; weak D call: TRBD1 (6 bases). Per the germline V gene, CDR1 is MDHEN and CDR2 is SYDVKM. CDR3 length equals 19 residues. Trimming took 2 bases from V and 0 from J, leaving 20 bases between them. The CDR3: CASSLVATGSLYSNQPQHF. For the CDR3, the DNA is TGTGCCAGCAGTTTAGTCGCGACAGGATCGCTCTATAGCAATCAGCCCCAGCATTTT.

The rearrangement uses TRBV28 and TRBJ1-1; D is uncertain. CDR1 is MDHEN, CDR2 SYDVKM, per germline. Trimming removed 1 base from V and 0 bases from J, with 9 bases in between. The CDR3 is 15 amino acids. The DNA of the CDR3 is TGTGCCAGCAGTTTATTCGGGGTAATGAACACTGAAGCTTTCTTT. It is translated as CASSLFGVMNTEAFF.

The sample holds a few counts of this clone. V and J are TRBV28 and TRBJ1-2, with a weak D call TRBD1 (6 bases). Germline V gene lookup returns CDR1 MDHEN and CDR2 SYDVKM. The CDR3 loop spans 14 amino acids. The V end was cut by 5 bases, the J end by 0 bases, with 10 bases between. The CDR3 protein is CASSQGKANYGYTF. DNA for the CDR3: TGTGCCAGCAGTCAGGGGAAAGCTAACTATGGCTACACCTTC.

A remark on this clone: An end of the junction differs from the germline gene, which may be a read error. The chain couples TRBV7-7 to TRBJ1-5; TRBD1 agrees at 8 bases. Germline V lookup: CDR1 SSHAT, CDR2 FNYEAQ (reference sequence). This CDR3 is 16 amino acids long. For the CDR3, the DNA is TGTGCTAGCAGCTTAAGTGACAGGGGTTGGAATCAGCCCCAGCATTTT. Amino acids: CASSLSDRGWNQPQHF.